This entry describes one T cell receptor beta chain. TCRdb's table, derived via immunoSEQ multiplex PCR, lists solely in-frame clones and lacks some. The sample records 2,500,000 or so clones, 85% to 95% being singletons. The V end was cut by 1 base, the J end by 8 bases, with 8 bases between. The CDR3 runs to 13 residues. Germline CDR1 and CDR2: SGHVS and FQNEAQ. The entry originates in a study of shared clonotypes between healthy human individuals. This sequence joins TRBV7-8 and TRBJ1-4; D not resolved. The receptor was derived from a man aged 18-30 years in good health. Sequenced input: naive CD4+ T cells sorted from blood. The subset denotes: CD45RA+ positively selected. In DNA form, the CDR3 reads TGTGCCAGCAGCTTAGGAGCTTTGGAAAAACTGTTTTTT. This translates into CASSLGALEKLFF. Together with reference TRBV7-8 and TRBJ1-4, the CDR3 gives the full variable domain: GAGVSQSPRYKVAKRGQDVALRCDPISGHVSLFWYQQALGQGPEFLTYFQNEAQLDKSGLPSDRFFAERPEGSVSTLKIQRTQQEDSAVYLCASSLGALEKLFFGSGTQLSVL.